The entry below describes one TCR beta chain. The record originates from a study of blood T cell repertoires in COVID-19. The germline V gene has CDR1 LNHDA and CDR2 SQIVND (reference sequence). After removal of 6 bases from V and 8 bases from J, the junction contained 24 bases not matched to a gene. The CDR3 is 19 amino acids. Assay used: immunoSEQ multiplex PCR; TCRdb lists only in-frame clones, some missing. The table has some 210,000 clones, roughly 81% seen once; the top ten hold 4.5% to 6%. Sequenced input: peripheral blood. This TCR was recovered from a woman in her sixties or seventies with active or convalescent COVID-19. The rearrangement links TRBV19 to TRBJ1-4, with 7 bases fitting TRBD1. CDR3 sequence (DNA): TGTGCCAGTAGGCAAGTATTTAGGGGGTCCCGACAGGGTGGAGAAAAACTGTTTTTT. Its translation: CASRQVFRGSRQGGEKLFF.